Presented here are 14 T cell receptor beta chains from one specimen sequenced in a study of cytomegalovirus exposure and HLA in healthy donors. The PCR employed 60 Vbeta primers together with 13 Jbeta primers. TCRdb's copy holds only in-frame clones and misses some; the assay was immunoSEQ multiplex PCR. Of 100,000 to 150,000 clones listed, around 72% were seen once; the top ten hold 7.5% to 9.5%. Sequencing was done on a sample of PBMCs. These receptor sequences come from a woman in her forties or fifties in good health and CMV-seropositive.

The CDR3 DNA sequence: TGCGCCAGCAGCCAAGATGGCCAGGGAATGTTTAAAGCTTTCTTT. This translates into CASSQDGQGMFKAFF. The rearrangement uses TRBV4-3 and TRBJ1-1; a weak D match, TRBD1 (5 bases). V lost 0 bases to trimming and J lost 9 bases, with 17 bases between them. Germline CDR1 LGHNA, CDR2 YSLEER. The CDR3 consists of 15 residues.

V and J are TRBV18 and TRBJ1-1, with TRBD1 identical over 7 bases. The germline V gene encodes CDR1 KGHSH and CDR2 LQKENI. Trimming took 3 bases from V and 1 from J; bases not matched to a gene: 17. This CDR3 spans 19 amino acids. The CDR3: CASSPKEGGAIGPNTEAFF. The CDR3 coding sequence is TGTGCCAGCTCACCGAAGGAAGGGGGCGCAATCGGTCCGAACACTGAAGCTTTCTTT.

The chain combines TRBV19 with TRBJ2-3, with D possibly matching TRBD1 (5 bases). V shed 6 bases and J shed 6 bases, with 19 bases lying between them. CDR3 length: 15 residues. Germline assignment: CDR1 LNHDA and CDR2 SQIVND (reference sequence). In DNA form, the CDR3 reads TGTGCCAGTAGCGACTTAGGGTCAGGGTGGGATACGCAGTATTTT. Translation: CASSDLGSGWDTQYF.

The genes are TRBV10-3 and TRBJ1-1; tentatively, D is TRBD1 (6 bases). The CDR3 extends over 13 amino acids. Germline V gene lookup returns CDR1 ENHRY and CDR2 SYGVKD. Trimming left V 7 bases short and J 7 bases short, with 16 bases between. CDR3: CAINGQSSGEAFF. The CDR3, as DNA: TGTGCCATCAACGGACAGAGTAGTGGTGAAGCTTTCTTT.

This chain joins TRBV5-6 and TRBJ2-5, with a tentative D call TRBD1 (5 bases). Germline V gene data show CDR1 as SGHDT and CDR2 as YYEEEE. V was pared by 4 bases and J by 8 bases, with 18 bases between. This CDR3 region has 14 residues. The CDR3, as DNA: TGTGCCAGCAGCCTGTGGACATCAAGAGAAACCCAGTACTTC. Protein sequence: CASSLWTSRETQYF.

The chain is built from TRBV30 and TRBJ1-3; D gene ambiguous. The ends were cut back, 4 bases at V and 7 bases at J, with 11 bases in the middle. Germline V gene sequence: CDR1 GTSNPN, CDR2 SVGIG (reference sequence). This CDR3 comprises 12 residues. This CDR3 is CAWTLGVNTIYF. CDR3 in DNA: TGTGCCTGGACCCTCGGGGTTAACACCATATATTTT.

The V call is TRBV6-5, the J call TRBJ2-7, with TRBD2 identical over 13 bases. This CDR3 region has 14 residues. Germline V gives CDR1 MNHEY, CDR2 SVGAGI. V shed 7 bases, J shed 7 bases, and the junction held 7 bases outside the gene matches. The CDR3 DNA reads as TGTGCCAGCATAGGACTAGCGGGAGCCGGGGAGCAGTACTTC. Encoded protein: CASIGLAGAGEQYF.

The CDR3 nucleotides read TGTGCCAGCAGCCAAGATTTCCGGGGATCTAGGTATGGCTACACCTTC. This gives the protein CASSQDFRGSRYGYTF. The V gene is TRBV4-2, the J gene TRBJ1-2, with D unclear. Trimming cost V 0 bases and J 5 bases, with 16 bases left between them. The CDR3 spans 16 residues. Germline CDR1 is LGHNA and CDR2 is YNFKEQ.

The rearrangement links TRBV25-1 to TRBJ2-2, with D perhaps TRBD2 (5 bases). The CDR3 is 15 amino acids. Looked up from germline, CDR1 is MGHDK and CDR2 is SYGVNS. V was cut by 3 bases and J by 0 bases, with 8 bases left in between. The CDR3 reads CASSDPGANTGELFF. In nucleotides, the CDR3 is TGTGCCAGCAGTGACCCCGGGGCGAACACCGGGGAGCTGTTTTTT.

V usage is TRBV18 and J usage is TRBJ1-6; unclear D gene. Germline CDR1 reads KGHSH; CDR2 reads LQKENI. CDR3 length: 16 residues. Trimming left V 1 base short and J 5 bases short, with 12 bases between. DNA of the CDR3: TGTGCCAGCTCACCACGGCAAACCGGGGATAATTCACCCCTCCACTTT. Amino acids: CASSPRQTGDNSPLHF. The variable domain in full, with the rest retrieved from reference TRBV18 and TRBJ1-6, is NAGVMQNPRHLVRRRGQEARLRCSPMKGHSHVYWYRQLPEEGLKFMVYLQKENIIDESGMPKERFSAEFPKEGPSILRIQQVVRGDSAAYFCASSPRQTGDNSPLHFGNGTRLTVT.

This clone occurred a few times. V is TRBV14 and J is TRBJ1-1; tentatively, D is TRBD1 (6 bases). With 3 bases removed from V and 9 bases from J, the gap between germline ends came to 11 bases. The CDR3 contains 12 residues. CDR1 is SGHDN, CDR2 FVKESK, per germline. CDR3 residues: CASSQSGTKAFF. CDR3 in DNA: TGTGCCAGCAGCCAGAGCGGGACAAAAGCTTTCTTT.

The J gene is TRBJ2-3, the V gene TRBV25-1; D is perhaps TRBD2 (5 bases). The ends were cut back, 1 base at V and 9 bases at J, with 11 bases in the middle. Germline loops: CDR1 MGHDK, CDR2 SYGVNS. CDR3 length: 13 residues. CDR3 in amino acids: CASSELRGGTQYF. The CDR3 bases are TGTGCCAGCAGTGAATTGAGAGGAGGCACGCAGTATTTT.

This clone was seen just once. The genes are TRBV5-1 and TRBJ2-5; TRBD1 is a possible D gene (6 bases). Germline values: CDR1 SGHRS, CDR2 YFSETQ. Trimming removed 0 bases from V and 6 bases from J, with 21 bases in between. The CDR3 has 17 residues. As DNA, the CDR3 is TGCGCCAGCAGCTTGGATTCTTGGGGGCCCTCGGGAAAGACCCAGTACTTC. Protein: CASSLDSWGPSGKTQYF. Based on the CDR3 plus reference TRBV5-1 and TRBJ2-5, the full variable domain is KAGVTQTPRYLIKTRGQQVTLSCSPISGHRSVSWYQQTPGQGLQFLFEYFSETQRNKGNFPGRFSGRQFSNSRSEMNVSTLELGDSALYLCASSLDSWGPSGKTQYFGPGTRLLVL.

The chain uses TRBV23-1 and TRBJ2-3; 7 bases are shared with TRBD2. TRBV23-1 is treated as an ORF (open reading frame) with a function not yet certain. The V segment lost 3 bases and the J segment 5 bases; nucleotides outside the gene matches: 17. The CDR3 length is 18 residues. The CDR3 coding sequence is TGCGCCAGCAGTCATCCGTCTACCGGAGGACTAGTGGGAGATACGCAGTATTTT. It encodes CASSHPSTGGLVGDTQYF.